A selection of T cell receptor beta chains follows, all from one sample in a study of blood T cell repertoires in COVID-19. The protocol was immunoSEQ multiplex PCR, while the TCRdb copy is restricted to in-frame clones and leaves out a portion. The sample shows around 380,000 clones, around 87% of them seen only once. Source material: PBMCs or T cells enriched from blood (not recorded which). Source of these receptors: a man aged 25 to 45 who had recovered from COVID-19. Each CDR3 is given with its conserved first and last residue. The size field is filled for only some rows; it gives once, few, many or a size class.

abundance: NA
v_gene: TRBV2
len: 15
CDR3aa: CASSIDIGVDTEAFF

abundance: NA
v_gene: TRBV10-1
len: 13
CDR3aa: CASSEGGSYEQYF

abundance: NA
v_gene: TRBV9
len: 15
CDR3aa: CASSAGTGMLRGYTF

abundance: once
v_gene: TRBV19
len: 13
CDR3aa: CASTWGPGNTIYF

abundance: NA
v_gene: TRBV7-8
len: 14
CDR3aa: CASSFSRGANEQFF

abundance: once
v_gene: TRBV18
len: 16
CDR3aa: CASSPPGQLAKNIQYF

abundance: NA
v_gene: TRBV7-9
len: 16
CDR3aa: CASSSLRGGIYNEQFF

abundance: few
v_gene: TRBV7-2
len: 15
CDR3aa: CASSSFFGGGDTQYF

abundance: NA
v_gene: TRBV4-1
len: 15
CDR3aa: CASSQITGGSYGYTF

abundance: NA
v_gene: TRBV7-3
len: 16
CDR3aa: CASSPRGQGNTDTQYF

abundance: once
v_gene: TRBV3-1/TRBV3-2
len: 15
CDR3aa: CASRRGGGSTDTQYF

abundance: once
v_gene: TRBV7-9
len: 18
CDR3aa: CASSLGPGTSPRGNTIYF

abundance: NA
v_gene: TRBV7-9
len: 14
CDR3aa: CASSLVSRNTEAFF

abundance: few
v_gene: TRBV5-4
len: 16
CDR3aa: CASSLGPGVTNEKLFF

abundance: NA
v_gene: TRBV7-9
len: 14
CDR3aa: CASSPRDSGSEAFF

abundance: NA
v_gene: TRBV15
len: 13
CDR3aa: CATSSQGNQPQHF

abundance: once
v_gene: TRBV11-2
len: 14
CDR3aa: CASSPGLTTDTQYF

abundance: NA
v_gene: TRBV7-9
len: 14
CDR3aa: CASSFGGRNTEAFF

abundance: NA
v_gene: TRBV3-1/TRBV3-2
len: 13
CDR3aa: CASTTGVGTEAFF

abundance: NA
v_gene: TRBV11-2
len: 13
CDR3aa: CASSLLRVEGPFF

abundance: NA
v_gene: TRBV4-1
len: 15
CDR3aa: CASSQVTGGDQPQHF

abundance: NA
v_gene: TRBV7-2
len: 13
CDR3aa: CASSPSVNTEAFF

abundance: NA
v_gene: TRBV6-1
len: 15
CDR3aa: CASSEMGGRTDTQYF

abundance: once
v_gene: TRBV9
len: 17
CDR3aa: CASSVEDRVDENYGYTF

abundance: NA
v_gene: TRBV25-1
len: 16
CDR3aa: CASSDRDRGLNQPQHF

abundance: NA
v_gene: TRBV5-1
len: 17
CDR3aa: CASSPGQGGYMNTEAFF

abundance: NA
v_gene: TRBV28
len: 12
CDR3aa: CASSRQGYGYTF

abundance: NA
v_gene: TRBV6-2/TRBV6-3
len: 15
CDR3aa: CASSYTGTGTDEQYF

abundance: NA
v_gene: TRBV10-3
len: 15
CDR3aa: CAISSSGGGPDTQYF

abundance: NA
v_gene: TRBV3-1/TRBV3-2
len: 11
CDR3aa: CASSQHRTQYF

abundance: once
v_gene: TRBV9
len: 18
CDR3aa: CASSVGLRGPANNSPLHF

abundance: NA
v_gene: TRBV5-4
len: 17
CDR3aa: CASSLSASGGGYNEQFF

abundance: NA
v_gene: TRBV2
len: 12
CDR3aa: CASSVLNTEAFF

abundance: NA
v_gene: TRBV10-3
len: 16
CDR3aa: CAISALAGGLKETQYF

abundance: once
v_gene: TRBV6-2/TRBV6-3
len: 17
CDR3aa: CASSTPGQGFRNQPQHF

abundance: NA
v_gene: TRBV7-7
len: 14
CDR3aa: CASSLAGRSDTQYF

abundance: NA
v_gene: TRBV10-3
len: 12
CDR3aa: CAIKTGEDGYTF

abundance: NA
v_gene: TRBV9
len: 14
CDR3aa: CASSVTLSSYEQYF

abundance: NA
v_gene: TRBV19
len: 14
CDR3aa: CASSTRDGNQPQHF

abundance: NA
v_gene: TRBV4-3
len: 19
CDR3aa: CASSLRQGGVFVSYNEQFF

abundance: NA
v_gene: TRBV7-6
len: 13
CDR3aa: CASSSGSYEKLFF

abundance: NA
v_gene: TRBV19
len: 15
CDR3aa: CASSIFPGQNTEAFF

abundance: once
v_gene: TRBV7-9
len: 13
CDR3aa: CASSLEGNSPLHF

abundance: NA
v_gene: TRBV30
len: 14
CDR3aa: CAWSADRGQFGYTF

abundance: NA
v_gene: TRBV9
len: 17
CDR3aa: CASSEATGIPGANVLTF